This TCR beta chain is drawn from a study of identical twins. The study's findings and limits: Zero-insertion findings could be partly confounded by invariant cells (MAIT and iNKT cells). Out-of-frame sharing of TCR alpha in monozygotic twins was underestimated by models.

Each CDR3 protein is one row after TCRdb ran MiXCR on the 5' RACE reads. This repertoire shows 450,000 or so distinct CDR3 sequences, approximately 14% found once; its top ten account for about 1%. This clonotype was seen a handful of times. Antigen specificity is unknown. This CDR3 is built from 14 residues. Losses at the gene ends were 3 bases for V and 5 bases for J; bases not matched to a gene: 6. These data were also filed under a second study, of yellow fever vaccine responses in identical twins.

The chain has TRBV12-3 or TRBV12-4 and TRBJ2-5; 7 nucleotides agree with TRBD1. This sequence was found in a woman aged 18-29 years in good health. Sequenced sample: CD4+ T cells sorted from blood. For the CDR3, the DNA is TGTGCCAGCAGTTTTATACAGGGGCGGGAGACCCAGTACTTC. It translates to CASSFIQGRETQYF.